This TCR beta chain was captured in a study of cytomegalovirus exposure and HLA in healthy donors. Overall study findings and caveats: It was reportedly the case that the classifier diagnosed cytomegalovirus status with high specificity and sensitivity.

This CDR3 has 14 amino acids. Germline trimming cut 5 bases from V and 3 bases from J; bases unmatched to any gene: 6. Germline-derived CDR1 and CDR2 are SNHLY and FYNNEI. The PCR made use of 60 Vbeta and 13 Jbeta primers. Method: immunoSEQ multiplex PCR; TCRdb's copy keeps in-frame clones and lacks some. The sample lists 180,000 or so clones; about 75% were seen once. Concerning this clone itself: Its target is unknown.

The gene calls are TRBV2 and TRBJ1-1; 7 nucleotides match TRBD1. This TCR derives from a man aged 45 to 65 in good health and CMV-seropositive. Material for sequencing was PBMCs. The CDR3 loop is CASSWDRGDTEAFF. In nucleotides, the CDR3 is TGTGCCAGCAGTTGGGACAGAGGGGACACTGAAGCTTTCTTT. The variable domain in full, completed from reference TRBV2 and TRBJ1-1, reads EPEVTQTPSHQVTQMGQEVILRCVPISNHLYFYWYRQILGQKVEFLVSFYNNEISEKSEIFDDQFSVERPDGSNFTLKIRSTKLEDSAMYFCASSWDRGDTEAFFGQGTRLTVV.